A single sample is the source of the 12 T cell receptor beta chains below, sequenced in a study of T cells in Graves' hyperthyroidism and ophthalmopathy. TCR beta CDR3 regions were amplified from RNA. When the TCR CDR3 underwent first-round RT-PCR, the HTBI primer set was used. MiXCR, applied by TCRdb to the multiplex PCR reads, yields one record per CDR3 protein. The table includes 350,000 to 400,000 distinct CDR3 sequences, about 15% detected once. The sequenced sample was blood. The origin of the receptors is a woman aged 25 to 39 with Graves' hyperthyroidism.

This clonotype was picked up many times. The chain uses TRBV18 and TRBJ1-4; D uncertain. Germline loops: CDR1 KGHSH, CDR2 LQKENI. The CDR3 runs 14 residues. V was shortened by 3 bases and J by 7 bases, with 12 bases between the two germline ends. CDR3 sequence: CASSPGGGREKLFF. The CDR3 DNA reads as TGTGCCAGCTCACCGGGCGGCGGGCGTGAAAAACTGTTTTTT.

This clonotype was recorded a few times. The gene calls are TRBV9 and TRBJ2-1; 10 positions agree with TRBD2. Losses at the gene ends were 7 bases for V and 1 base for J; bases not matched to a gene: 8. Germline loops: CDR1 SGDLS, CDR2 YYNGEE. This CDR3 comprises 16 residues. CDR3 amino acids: CASGQFSGRSYNEQFF. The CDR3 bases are TGTGCCAGCGGACAATTTAGCGGGAGGTCCTACAATGAGCAGTTCTTC. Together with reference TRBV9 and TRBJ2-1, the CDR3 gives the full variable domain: DSGVTQTPKHLITATGQRVTLRCSPRSGDLSVYWYQQSLDQGLQFLIQYYNGEERAKGNILERFSAQQFPDLHSELNLSSLELGDSALYFCASGQFSGRSYNEQFFGPGTRLTVL.

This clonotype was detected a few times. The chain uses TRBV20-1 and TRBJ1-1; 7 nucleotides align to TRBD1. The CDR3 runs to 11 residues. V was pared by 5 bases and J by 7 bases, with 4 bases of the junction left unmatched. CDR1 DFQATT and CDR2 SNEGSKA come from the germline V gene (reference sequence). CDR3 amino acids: CSAYRQGEAFF. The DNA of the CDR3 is TGCAGTGCTTATAGACAGGGTGAAGCTTTCTTT.

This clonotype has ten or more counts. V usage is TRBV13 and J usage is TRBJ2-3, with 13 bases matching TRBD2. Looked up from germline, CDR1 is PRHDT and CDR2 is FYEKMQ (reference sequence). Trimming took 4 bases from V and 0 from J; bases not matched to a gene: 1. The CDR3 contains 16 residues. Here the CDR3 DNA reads TGTGCCAGCAGCTGGACTAGCGGGAGTAGCACAGATACGCAGTATTTT. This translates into CASSWTSGSSTDTQYF.

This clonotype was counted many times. CDR3 in DNA: TGTGCCAGCAGGCGATCACAAGACGAGACCCAGTACTTC. Translating it yields CASRRSQDETQYF. The J gene is TRBJ2-5, the V gene TRBV27; no firm D call. CDR1 MNHEY and CDR2 SMNVEV come from the germline V gene (reference sequence). The CDR3 covers 13 residues. V was pared by 6 bases and J by 5 bases, with 13 bases between.

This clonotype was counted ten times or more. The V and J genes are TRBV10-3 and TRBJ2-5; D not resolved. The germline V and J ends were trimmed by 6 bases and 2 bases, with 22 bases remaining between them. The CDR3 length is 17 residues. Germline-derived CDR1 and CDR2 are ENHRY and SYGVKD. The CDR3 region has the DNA TGTGCCATCAGCGATCAAACTCAGAAGACACCACAAGAGACCCAGTACTTC. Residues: CAISDQTQKTPQETQYF.

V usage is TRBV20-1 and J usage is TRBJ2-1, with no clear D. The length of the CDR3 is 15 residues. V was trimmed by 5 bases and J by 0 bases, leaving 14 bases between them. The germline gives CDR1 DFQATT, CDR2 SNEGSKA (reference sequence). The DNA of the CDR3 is TGCAGTGCTCCGCCCCCGGGCCCCTCCTACAATGAGCAGTTCTTC. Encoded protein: CSAPPPGPSYNEQFF.

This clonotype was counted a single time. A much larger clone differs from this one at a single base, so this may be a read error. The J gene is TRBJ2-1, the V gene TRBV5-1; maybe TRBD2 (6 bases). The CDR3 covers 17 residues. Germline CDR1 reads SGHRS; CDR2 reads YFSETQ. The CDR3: CASADGIRAGWYNEQSF. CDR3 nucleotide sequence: TGCGCCAGTGCCGACGGGATCCGGGCGGGATGGTACAATGAGCAGTCCTTC. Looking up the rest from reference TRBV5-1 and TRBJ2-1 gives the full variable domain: KAGVTQTPRYLIKTRGQQVTLSCSPISGHRSVSWYQQTPGQGLQFLFEYFSETQRNKGNFPGRFSGRQFSNSRSEMNVSTLELGDSALYLCASADGIRAGWYNEQSFGPGTRLTVL.

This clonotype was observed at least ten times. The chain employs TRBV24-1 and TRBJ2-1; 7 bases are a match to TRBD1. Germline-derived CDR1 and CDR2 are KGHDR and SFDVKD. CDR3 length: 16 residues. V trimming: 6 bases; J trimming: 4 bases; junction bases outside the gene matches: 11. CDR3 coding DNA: TGTGCCACCAGTTCGACAGGGCTCTTGGGGTACAATGAGCAGTTCTTC. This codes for CATSSTGLLGYNEQFF.

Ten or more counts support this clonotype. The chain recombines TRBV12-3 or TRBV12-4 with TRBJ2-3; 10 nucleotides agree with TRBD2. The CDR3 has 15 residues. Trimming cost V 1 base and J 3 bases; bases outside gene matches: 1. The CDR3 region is CASSLGSGRTDTQYF. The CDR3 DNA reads TGTGCCAGCAGTTTAGGTAGCGGGAGGACAGATACGCAGTATTTT.

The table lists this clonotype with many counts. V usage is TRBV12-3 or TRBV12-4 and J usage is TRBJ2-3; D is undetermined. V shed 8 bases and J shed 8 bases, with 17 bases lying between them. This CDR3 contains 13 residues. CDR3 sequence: CASQFLQTGTQYF. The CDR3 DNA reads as TGTGCCAGCCAATTCCTACAGACCGGTACGCAGTATTTT.

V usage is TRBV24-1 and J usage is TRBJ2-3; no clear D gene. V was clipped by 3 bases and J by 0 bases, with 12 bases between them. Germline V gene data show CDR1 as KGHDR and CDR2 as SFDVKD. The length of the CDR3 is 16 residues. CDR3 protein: CATSDPTRRSTDTQYF. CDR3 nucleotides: TGTGCCACCAGTGATCCGACAAGGCGAAGCACAGATACGCAGTATTTT.